This T cell receptor beta chain was observed in a study of shared clonotypes between healthy human individuals. Notes on the study in general: Genetic and exposure-history diversity was limited by the few donors.

A word on this clone: What it recognizes is unknown. The sample carries other DNA sequences with the same CDR3.

On sorted subsets, replicate PCRs used roughly 220 ng DNA, or around 30,000 T cell genomes. Generated by immunoSEQ multiplex PCR, the TCRdb table keeps only in-frame clones and is missing some. In the table there are roughly 1,500,000 clones, around 98% of which are singletons. Trimming took 4 bases from V and 2 from J, leaving 8 bases between them. Germline CDR1 and CDR2: KGHSH and LQKENI. This CDR3 is built from 13 residues. This chain uses TRBV18 with TRBJ1-1; D call uncertain. This TCR derives from a man aged 25 to 40 in good health. Material: naive CD4+ T cells sorted from blood. Indicated subset: CD45RA+ positively selected. DNA of the CDR3: TGTGCCAGCTCACAGGGAGCTAACACTGAAGCTTTCTTT. Protein: CASSQGANTEAFF. The full variable domain, its missing parts supplied by reference TRBV18 and TRBJ1-1, is NAGVMQNPRHLVRRRGQEARLRCSPMKGHSHVYWYRQLPEEGLKFMVYLQKENIIDESGMPKERFSAEFPKEGPSILRIQQVVRGDSAAYFCASSQGANTEAFFGQGTRLTVV.